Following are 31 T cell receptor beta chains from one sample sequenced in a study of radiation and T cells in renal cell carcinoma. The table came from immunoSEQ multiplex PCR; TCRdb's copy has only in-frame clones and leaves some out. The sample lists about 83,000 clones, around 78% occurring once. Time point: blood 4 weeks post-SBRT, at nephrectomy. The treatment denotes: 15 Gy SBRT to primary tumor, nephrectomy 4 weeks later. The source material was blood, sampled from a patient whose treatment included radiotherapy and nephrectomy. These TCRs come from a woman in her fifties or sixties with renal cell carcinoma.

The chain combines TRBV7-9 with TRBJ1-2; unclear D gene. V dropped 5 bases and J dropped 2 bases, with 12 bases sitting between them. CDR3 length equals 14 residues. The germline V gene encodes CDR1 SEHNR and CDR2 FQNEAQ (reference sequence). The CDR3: CASSPWQENYGYTF. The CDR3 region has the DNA TGTGCCAGCAGCCCGTGGCAGGAGAACTATGGCTACACCTTC.

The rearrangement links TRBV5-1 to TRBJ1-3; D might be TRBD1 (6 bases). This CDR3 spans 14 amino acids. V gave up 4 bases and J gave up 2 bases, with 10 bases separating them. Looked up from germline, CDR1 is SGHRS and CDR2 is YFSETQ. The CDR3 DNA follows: TGCGCCAGCAGCCCAACAGGGACTGGAAACACCATATATTTT. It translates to CASSPTGTGNTIYF.

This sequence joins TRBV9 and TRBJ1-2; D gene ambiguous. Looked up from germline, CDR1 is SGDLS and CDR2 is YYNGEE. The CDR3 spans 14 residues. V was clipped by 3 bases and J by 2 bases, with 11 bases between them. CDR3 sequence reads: CASSADPKNYGYTF. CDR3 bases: TGTGCCAGCAGCGCCGACCCCAAGAACTATGGCTACACCTTC.

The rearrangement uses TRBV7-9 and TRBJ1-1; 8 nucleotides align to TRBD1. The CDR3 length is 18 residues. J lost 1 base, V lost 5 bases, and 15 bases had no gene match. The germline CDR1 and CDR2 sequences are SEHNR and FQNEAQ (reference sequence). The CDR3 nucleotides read TGTGCCAGCAGCCCCGAGGTTCAGGGGGCCAGAGAGAACACTGAAGCTTTCTTT. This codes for CASSPEVQGARENTEAFF. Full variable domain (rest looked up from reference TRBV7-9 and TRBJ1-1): DTGVSQNPRHKITKRGQNVTFRCDPISEHNRLYWYRQTLGQGPEFLTYFQNEAQLEKSRLLSDRFSAERPKGSFSTLEIQRTEQGDSAMYLCASSPEVQGARENTEAFFGQGTRLTVV.

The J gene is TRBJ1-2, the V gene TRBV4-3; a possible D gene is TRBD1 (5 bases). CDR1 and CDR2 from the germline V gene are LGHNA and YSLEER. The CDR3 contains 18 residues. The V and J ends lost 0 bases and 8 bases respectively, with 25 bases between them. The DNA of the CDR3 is TGCGCCAGCAGCCAAGATTGGGGGGAGGGCAGTACGAGGAACGGCTACACCTTC. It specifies CASSQDWGEGSTRNGYTF.

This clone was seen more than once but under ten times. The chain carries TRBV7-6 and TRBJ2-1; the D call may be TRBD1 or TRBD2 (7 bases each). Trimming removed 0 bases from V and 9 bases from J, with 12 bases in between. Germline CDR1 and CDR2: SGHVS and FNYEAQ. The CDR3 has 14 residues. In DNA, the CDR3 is TGTGCCAGCAGCTTAGCGGGAGGGGACAGTGAGCAGTTCTTC. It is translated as CASSLAGGDSEQFF.

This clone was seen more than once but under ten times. The CDR3 here is CASSLAFNQPQHF. CDR3 coding DNA: TGTGCCAGCAGCTTGGCCTTTAATCAGCCCCAGCATTTT. The chain is built from TRBV5-6 and TRBJ1-5, with unresolved D. Germline CDR1 reads SGHDT; CDR2 reads YYEEEE. The CDR3 runs 13 residues. Deletions cut 0 bases from V and 4 bases from J, with 5 bases between.

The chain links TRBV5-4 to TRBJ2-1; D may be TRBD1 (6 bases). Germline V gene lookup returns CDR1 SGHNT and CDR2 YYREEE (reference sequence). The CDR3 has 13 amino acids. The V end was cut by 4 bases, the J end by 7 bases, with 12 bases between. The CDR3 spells CASSTTTGNEQFF. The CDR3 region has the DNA TGTGCCAGCAGCACTACAACAGGGAATGAGCAGTTCTTC.

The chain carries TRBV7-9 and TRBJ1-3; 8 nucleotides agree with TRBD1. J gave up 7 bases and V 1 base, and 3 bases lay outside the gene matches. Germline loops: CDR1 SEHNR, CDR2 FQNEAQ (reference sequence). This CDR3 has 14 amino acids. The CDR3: CASSLGQGKNTIYF. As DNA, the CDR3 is TGTGCCAGCAGCTTAGGACAGGGGAAGAACACCATATATTTT.

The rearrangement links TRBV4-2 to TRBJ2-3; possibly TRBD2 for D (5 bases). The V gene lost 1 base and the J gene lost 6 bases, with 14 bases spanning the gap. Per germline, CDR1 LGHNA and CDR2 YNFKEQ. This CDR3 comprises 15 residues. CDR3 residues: CASSQVDSDTDTQYF. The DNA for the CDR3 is TGTGCCAGCAGCCAAGTGGACTCTGATACGGATACGCAGTATTTT.

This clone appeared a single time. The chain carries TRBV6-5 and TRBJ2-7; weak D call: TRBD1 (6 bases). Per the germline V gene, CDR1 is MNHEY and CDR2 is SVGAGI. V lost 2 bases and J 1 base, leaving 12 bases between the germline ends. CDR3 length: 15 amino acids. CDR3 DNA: TGTGCCAGCAGTTACGGGCAGGGGCTTTCCTACGAGCAGTACTTC. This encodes CASSYGQGLSYEQYF.

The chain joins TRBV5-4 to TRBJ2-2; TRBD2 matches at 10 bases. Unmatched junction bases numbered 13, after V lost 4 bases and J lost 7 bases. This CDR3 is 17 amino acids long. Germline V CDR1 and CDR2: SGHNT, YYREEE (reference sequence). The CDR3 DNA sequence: TGTGCCAGCAGCCCTCTCCCCAGCGGGGGGGCCGGCGGGGAGCTGTTTTTT. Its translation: CASSPLPSGGAGGELFF.

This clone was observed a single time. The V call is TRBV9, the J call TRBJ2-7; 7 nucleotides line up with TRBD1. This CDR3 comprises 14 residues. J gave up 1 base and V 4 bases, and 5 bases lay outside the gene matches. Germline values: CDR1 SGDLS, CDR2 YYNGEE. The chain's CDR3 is CASSPGGDSYEQYF. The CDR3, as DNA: TGTGCCAGCAGCCCAGGGGGAGATTCCTACGAGCAGTACTTC.

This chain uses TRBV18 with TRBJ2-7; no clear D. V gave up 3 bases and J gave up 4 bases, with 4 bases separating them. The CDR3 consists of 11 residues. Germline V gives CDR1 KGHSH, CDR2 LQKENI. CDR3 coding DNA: TGTGCCAGCTCACCCCAGTACGAGCAGTACTTC. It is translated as CASSPQYEQYF.

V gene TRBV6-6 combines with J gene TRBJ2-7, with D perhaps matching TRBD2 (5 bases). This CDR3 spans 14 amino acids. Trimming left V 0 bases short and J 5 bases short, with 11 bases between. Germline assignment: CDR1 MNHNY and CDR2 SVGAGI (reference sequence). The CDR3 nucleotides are TGTGCCAGCAGTTACTCGAAGAGGGAAAACGAGCAGTACTTC. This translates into CASSYSKRENEQYF.

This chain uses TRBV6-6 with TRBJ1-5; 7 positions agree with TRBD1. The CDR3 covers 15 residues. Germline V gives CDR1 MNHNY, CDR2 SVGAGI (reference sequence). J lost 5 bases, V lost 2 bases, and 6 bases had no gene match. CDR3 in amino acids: CASSYLGTDYQPQHF. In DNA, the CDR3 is TGTGCCAGCAGTTACCTAGGGACAGACTATCAGCCCCAGCATTTT.

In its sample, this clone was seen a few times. The CDR3 is CACVAGATYNEQFF. Written as DNA, the CDR3 is TGTGCCTGTGTAGCGGGTGCCACCTACAATGAGCAGTTCTTC. The chain couples TRBV30 to TRBJ2-1, with 7 bases identical to TRBD2. This CDR3 has 14 amino acids. Per the germline V gene, CDR1 is GTSNPN and CDR2 is SVGIG (reference sequence). The V and J ends lost 6 bases and 2 bases, in that order; junction bases with no gene match: 7.

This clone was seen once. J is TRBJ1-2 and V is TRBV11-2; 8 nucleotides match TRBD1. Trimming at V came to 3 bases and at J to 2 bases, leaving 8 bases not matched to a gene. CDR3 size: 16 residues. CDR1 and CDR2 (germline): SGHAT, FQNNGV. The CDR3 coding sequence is TGTGCCAGCAGCTTCTCCGGACAGGGCCAAAACTATGGCTACACCTTC. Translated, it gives CASSFSGQGQNYGYTF.

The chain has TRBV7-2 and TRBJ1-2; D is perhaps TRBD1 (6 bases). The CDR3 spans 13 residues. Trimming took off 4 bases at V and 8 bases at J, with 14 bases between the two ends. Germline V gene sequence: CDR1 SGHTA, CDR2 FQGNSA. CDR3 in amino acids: CASSWGGTKGYTF. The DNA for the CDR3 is TGTGCCAGCAGCTGGGGCGGGACAAAGGGCTACACCTTC.

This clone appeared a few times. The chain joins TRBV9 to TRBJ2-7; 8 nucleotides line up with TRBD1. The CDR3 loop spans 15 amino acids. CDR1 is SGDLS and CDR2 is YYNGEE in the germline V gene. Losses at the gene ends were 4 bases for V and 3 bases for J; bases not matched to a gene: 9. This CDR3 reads CASSLAGTGLYEQYF. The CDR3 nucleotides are TGTGCCAGCAGCCTAGCCGGGACAGGACTCTACGAGCAGTACTTC.

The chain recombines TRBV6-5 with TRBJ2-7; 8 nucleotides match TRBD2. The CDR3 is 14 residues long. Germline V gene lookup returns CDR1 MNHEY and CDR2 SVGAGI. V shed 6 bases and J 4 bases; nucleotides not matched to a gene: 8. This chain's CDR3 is CASRPGTRTYEQYF. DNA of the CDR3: TGTGCCAGCAGACCCGGGACTAGGACTTACGAGCAGTACTTC.

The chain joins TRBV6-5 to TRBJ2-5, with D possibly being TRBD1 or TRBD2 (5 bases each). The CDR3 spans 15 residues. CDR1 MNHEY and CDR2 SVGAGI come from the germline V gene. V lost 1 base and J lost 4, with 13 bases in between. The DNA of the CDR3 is TGTGCCAGCAGTTACTATTCAAGGGGAGCAGAGACCCAGTACTTC. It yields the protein CASSYYSRGAETQYF.

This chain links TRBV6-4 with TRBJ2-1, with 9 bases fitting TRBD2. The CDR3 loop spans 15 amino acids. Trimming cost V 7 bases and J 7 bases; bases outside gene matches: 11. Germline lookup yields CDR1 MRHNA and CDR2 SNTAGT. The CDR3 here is CASTRDSGSGNEQFF. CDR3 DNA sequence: TGTGCCAGCACCCGAGATAGCGGGAGCGGTAATGAGCAGTTCTTC.

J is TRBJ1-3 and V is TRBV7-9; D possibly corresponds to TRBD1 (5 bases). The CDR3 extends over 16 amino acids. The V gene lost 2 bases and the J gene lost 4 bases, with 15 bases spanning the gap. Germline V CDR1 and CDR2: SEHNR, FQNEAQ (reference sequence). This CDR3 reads CASSLTSGTGGNTIYF. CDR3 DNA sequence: TGTGCCAGCAGCTTAACCTCCGGGACGGGAGGAAACACCATATATTTT.

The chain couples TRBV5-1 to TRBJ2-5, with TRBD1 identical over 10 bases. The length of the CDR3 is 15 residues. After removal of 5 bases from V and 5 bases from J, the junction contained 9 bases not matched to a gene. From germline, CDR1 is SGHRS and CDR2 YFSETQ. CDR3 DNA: TGCGCCAGCAGGGGGATGGGACAGGGGTCCGAGACCCAGTACTTC. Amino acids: CASRGMGQGSETQYF.

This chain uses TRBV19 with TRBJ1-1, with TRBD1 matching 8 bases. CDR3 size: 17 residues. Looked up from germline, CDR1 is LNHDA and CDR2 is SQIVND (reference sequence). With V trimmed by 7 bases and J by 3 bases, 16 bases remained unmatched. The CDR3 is CASTQGAAGRRYTEAFF. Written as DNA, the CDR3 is TGTGCCAGTACCCAGGGGGCGGCAGGCCGGCGCTACACTGAAGCTTTCTTT.

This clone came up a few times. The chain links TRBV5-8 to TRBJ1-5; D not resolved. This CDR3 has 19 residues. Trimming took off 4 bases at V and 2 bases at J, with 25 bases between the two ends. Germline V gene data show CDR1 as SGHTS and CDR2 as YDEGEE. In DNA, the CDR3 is TGTGCCAGCAGCCCCCCTTCGGTAGCAGGACCTTTGGGCAATCAGCCCCAGCATTTT. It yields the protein CASSPPSVAGPLGNQPQHF. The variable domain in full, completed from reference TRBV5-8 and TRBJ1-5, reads EAGVTQSPTHLIKTRGQQATLRCSPISGHTSVYWYQQALGLGLQFLLWYDEGEERNRGNFPPRFSGRQFPNYSSELNVNALELEDSALYLCASSPPSVAGPLGNQPQHFGDGTRLSIL.

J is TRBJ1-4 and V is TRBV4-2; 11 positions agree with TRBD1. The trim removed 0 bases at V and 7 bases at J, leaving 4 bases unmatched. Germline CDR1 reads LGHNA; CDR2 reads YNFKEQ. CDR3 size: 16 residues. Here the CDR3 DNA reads TGTGCCAGCAGCCAAGAGGGGACAGGGGGATCTGAAAAACTGTTTTTT. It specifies CASSQEGTGGSEKLFF.

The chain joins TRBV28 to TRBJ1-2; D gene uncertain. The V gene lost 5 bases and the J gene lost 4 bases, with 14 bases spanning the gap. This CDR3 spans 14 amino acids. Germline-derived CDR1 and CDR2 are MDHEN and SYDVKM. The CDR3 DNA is TGTGCCAGCAGTCTCCGGGAGGTTCCCTATGGCTACACCTTC. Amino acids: CASSLREVPYGYTF.

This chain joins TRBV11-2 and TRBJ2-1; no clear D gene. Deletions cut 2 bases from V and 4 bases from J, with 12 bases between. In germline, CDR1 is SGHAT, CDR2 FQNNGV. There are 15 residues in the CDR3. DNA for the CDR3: TGTGCCAGCAGCTTAAACAACCAACCTTACAATGAGCAGTTCTTC. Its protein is CASSLNNQPYNEQFF.

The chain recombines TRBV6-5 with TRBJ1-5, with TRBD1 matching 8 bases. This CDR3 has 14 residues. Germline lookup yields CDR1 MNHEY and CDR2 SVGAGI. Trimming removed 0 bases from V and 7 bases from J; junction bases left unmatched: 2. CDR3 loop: CASSYSTGAQPQHF. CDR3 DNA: TGTGCCAGCAGTTACTCGACAGGGGCCCAGCCCCAGCATTTT.